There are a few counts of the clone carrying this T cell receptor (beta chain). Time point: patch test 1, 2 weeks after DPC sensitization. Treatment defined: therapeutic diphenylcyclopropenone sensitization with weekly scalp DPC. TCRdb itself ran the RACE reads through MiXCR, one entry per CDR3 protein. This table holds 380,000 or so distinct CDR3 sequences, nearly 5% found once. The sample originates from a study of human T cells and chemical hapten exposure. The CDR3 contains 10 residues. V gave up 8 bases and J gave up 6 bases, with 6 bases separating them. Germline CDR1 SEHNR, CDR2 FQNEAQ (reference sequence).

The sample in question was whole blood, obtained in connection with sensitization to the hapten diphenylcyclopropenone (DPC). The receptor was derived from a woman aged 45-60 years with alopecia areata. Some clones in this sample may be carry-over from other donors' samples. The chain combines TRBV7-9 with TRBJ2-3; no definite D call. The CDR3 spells CASEADTQYF. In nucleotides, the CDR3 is TGTGCCAGCGAGGCGGATACGCAGTATTTT.